The 9 T cell receptor beta chains below all came from one sample that was sequenced in a study of T cells after yellow fever vaccination (dated by TCRdb to the late 2010s). The library was generated by 5' RACE. The instrument was an Illumina HiSeq 2500. In TCRdb, the public reads were trimmed at Q25 with fastp and aligned with MiXCR, with productive beta chains retained. Every distinct CDR3 protein forms one entry, paired with its most common genes and DNA. Across this sample there are 60,000 to 85,000 distinct CDR3 sequences, with about 7% seen only once. The ten largest clonotypes hold approximately 35% of the sample. The treatment or condition label, read with the paper, signifies: live attenuated yellow fever vaccine strain. The sequencing used CD8+ T cells sorted from PBMCs, collected approximately 47 days after the first yellow fever vaccination. Source of these receptors: a young man who received the YFV17D yellow fever vaccine.

This clonotype came up many times. The J gene is TRBJ2-2, the V gene TRBV5-6, with D possibly being TRBD2 (5 bases). Germline V gene data show CDR1 as SGHDT and CDR2 as YYEEEE. CDR3 length: 13 amino acids. The V and J ends lost 0 bases and 11 bases respectively, with 11 bases between them. The CDR3 reads CASSLVLSGELFF. The CDR3 DNA reads as TGTGCCAGCAGCTTGGTGCTAAGCGGTGAGCTGTTTTTT.

J is TRBJ1-2 and V is TRBV5-1, with 8 nucleotides matching TRBD1. This CDR3 spans 15 amino acids. With 4 bases clipped from V and 3 bases from J, the junction kept 8 bases outside the gene matches. From germline, CDR1 is SGHRS and CDR2 YFSETQ. The chain's CDR3 is CASSNLTGAHYGYTF. The CDR3 region has the DNA TGCGCCAGCAGCAACCTGACAGGGGCCCACTATGGCTACACCTTC.

This clonotype was detected a few times. The chain links TRBV6-5 to TRBJ1-2, with TRBD1 as a possible D gene (5 bases). This CDR3 spans 15 amino acids. The germline V and J ends were trimmed by 0 bases and 2 bases, with 10 bases remaining between them. Looked up from germline, CDR1 is MNHEY and CDR2 is SVGAGI. In DNA, the CDR3 is TGTGCCAGCAGTTACTCGCCAGGGTCCAACTATGGCTACACCTTC. Translated, it gives CASSYSPGSNYGYTF.

This clonotype was recorded many times. V gene TRBV7-6 combines with J gene TRBJ2-1; 9 nucleotides match TRBD2. The V gene's germline CDR1 is SGHVS and CDR2 FNYEAQ. Trimming cost V 4 bases and J 2 bases; bases outside gene matches: 3. The CDR3 is made up of 15 amino acids. As DNA, the CDR3 is TGTGCCAGCAGCTGGGGACTAGCTCCCTACAATGAGCAGTTCTTC. This encodes CASSWGLAPYNEQFF.

This clonotype was counted between two and nine times. The rearrangement joins TRBV27 to TRBJ2-1; weak D call: TRBD2 (6 bases). Trimming pared 2 bases from V and 6 bases from J, leaving 8 bases between. The CDR3 consists of 13 residues. Germline assignment: CDR1 MNHEY and CDR2 SMNVEV (reference sequence). CDR3 coding DNA: TGTGCCAGCAGTTTAGTACTAGCCAATGAGCAGTTCTTC. Protein sequence: CASSLVLANEQFF.

The chain is built from TRBV5-5 and TRBJ2-7; D is perhaps TRBD1 (5 bases). V was cut by 2 bases and J by 2 bases, with 14 bases left in between. This CDR3 is built from 15 residues. Germline-derived CDR1 and CDR2 are SGHKS and YYEKEE (reference sequence). This CDR3 reads CASSLMGPRTYEQYF. The CDR3 nucleotides read TGTGCCAGCAGCTTAATGGGGCCGAGAACCTACGAGCAGTACTTC.

This clonotype showed up many times. The rearrangement uses TRBV5-1 and TRBJ2-1; 14 nucleotides match TRBD2. Trimming took 4 bases from V and 9 from J; bases not matched to a gene: 3. The CDR3 totals 14 residues. Germline-derived CDR1 and CDR2 are SGHRS and YFSETQ. The CDR3 is CASSTGLAGVEQFF. As DNA, the CDR3 is TGCGCCAGCAGCACGGGACTAGCGGGGGTTGAGCAGTTCTTC. Full variable domain (remainder filled in from reference TRBV5-1 and TRBJ2-1): KAGVTQTPRYLIKTRGQQVTLSCSPISGHRSVSWYQQTPGQGLQFLFEYFSETQRNKGNFPGRFSGRQFSNSRSEMNVSTLELGDSALYLCASSTGLAGVEQFFGPGTRLTVL.

This sequence joins TRBV6-5 and TRBJ1-5; D not certain. V dropped 0 bases and J dropped 7 bases, with 10 bases sitting between them. The CDR3 has 14 residues. In germline, CDR1 is MNHEY, CDR2 SVGAGI. CDR3 protein: CASSYSVGEQPQHF. As DNA, the CDR3 is TGTGCCAGCAGTTACTCGGTGGGTGAACAGCCCCAGCATTTT.

This clonotype was found many times. The chain carries TRBV4-1 and TRBJ2-7; TRBD1 might be the D (6 bases). V lost 4 bases and J lost 5, with 6 bases in between. Germline V gives CDR1 MGHRA, CDR2 YSYEKL. This CDR3 is built from 11 residues. CDR3 nucleotide sequence: TGCGCCAGCAGCCGGGGGCACGAGCAGTACTTC. Its protein product is CASSRGHEQYF.